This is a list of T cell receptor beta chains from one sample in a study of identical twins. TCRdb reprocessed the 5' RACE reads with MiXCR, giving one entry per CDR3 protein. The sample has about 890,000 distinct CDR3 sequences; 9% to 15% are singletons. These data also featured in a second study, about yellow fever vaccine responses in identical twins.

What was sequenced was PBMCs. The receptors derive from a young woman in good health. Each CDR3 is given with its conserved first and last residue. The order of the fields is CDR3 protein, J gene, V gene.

CASSLGVVTEAFF TRBJ1-1 TRBV7-8
CASSTLRSSYNEQFF TRBJ2-1 TRBV5-1
CASSLVQGGIEQFF TRBJ2-1 TRBV5-1
CASSYVSENTGELFF TRBJ2-2 TRBV6-5
CATSRDLGLATNEQFF TRBJ2-1 TRBV15
CASSQKDTNTEAFF TRBJ1-1 TRBV4-1
CASSEVPVYEQYF TRBJ2-7 TRBV2
CASSSRDSGMDTQYF TRBJ2-3 TRBV5-1
CASRLGLAAQYF TRBJ2-7 TRBV12-3/TRBV12-4
CASSEARVRYEQYF TRBJ2-7 TRBV2
CASSSERTGQQETQYF TRBJ2-5 TRBV13
CASGLVLTGMGSPLHF TRBJ1-6 TRBV12-5
CASSEASSGANVLTF TRBJ2-6 TRBV25-1
CSVDGRAAHGYGYTF TRBJ1-2 TRBV29-1
CASSQRRPPADNEQFF TRBJ2-1 TRBV4-1
CASSPAQINTGELFF TRBJ2-2 TRBV5-1
CASSPSGSVRNEQFF TRBJ2-1 TRBV2
CASSELQGPTGELFF TRBJ2-2 TRBV2
CASSYSPGQGASQYF TRBJ2-7 TRBV6-2/TRBV6-3
CASTIGQGTYYEQYF TRBJ2-7 TRBV5-1
CASSLHGTGNNEKLFF TRBJ1-4 TRBV5-6
CASITGTLGYTF TRBJ1-2 TRBV12-3/TRBV12-4
CASSSEEIRDWSSYNEQFF TRBJ2-1 TRBV5-1
CASSPETAGSPLHF TRBJ1-6 TRBV7-9
CASSPRQFTGELFF TRBJ2-2 TRBV3-1
CATSAPTGELFF TRBJ2-2 TRBV24-1
CSVEGGQGGYGQYF TRBJ2-7 TRBV29-1
CASSLMVVGNQPQHF TRBJ1-5 TRBV7-8
CASAGDSTGELFF TRBJ2-2 TRBV6-4
CASSLGLIEAFF TRBJ1-1 TRBV11-2
CAISDSHEQFF TRBJ2-1 TRBV10-3